The clone carrying this T cell receptor (beta chain) is a singleton in its sample. These data are taken from a study of blood T cell repertoires in COVID-19. The overall study: Samples taken during acute and convalescent COVID-19 were collected in the United States, Italy and Spain.

Trimming cost V 4 bases and J 7 bases, with 8 bases left between them. Germline CDR1 is LGHDT and CDR2 is YNNKEL (reference sequence). The CDR3 runs to 12 residues. The data were produced by immunoSEQ multiplex PCR, yet TCRdb's version contains in-frame clones alone and is incomplete. The sample carries 65,000 to 95,000 clones, 78% recorded once. This sequence originates from a human donor in a cohort sampled during active COVID-19. Sample: peripheral blood. This sequence joins TRBV3-1 (or the pseudogene TRBV3-2) and TRBJ1-5; D gene ambiguous. The CDR3 sequence: CASSPLGQPQHF. Here the CDR3 DNA reads TGTGCCAGCAGCCCCCTGGGCCAGCCCCAGCATTTT.